Listed below are T cell receptor beta chains from one sample, sequenced in a study of blood T cell repertoires in COVID-19. Produced via immunoSEQ multiplex PCR; TCRdb's table is partial and in-frame only. The sample carries 150,000 to 200,000 clones, 86% recorded once. The sample taken for sequencing was peripheral blood. These receptors all stem from a woman in her sixties or seventies with acute or convalescent COVID-19. The CDR3 runs from the conserved cysteine through the conserved F or W. Fields, in order: J gene, D gene, V gene, clone size, CDR3 DNA, CDR3 protein. D genes are given only for firm matches. Clone size is not always given. Where it is, it says once, few, many or a class for expanded clones.

TRBJ1-5 . TRBV6-5 . TGTGCCAGCACACCCCACGGGAATCAGCCCCAGCATTTT CASTPHGNQPQHF
TRBJ1-3 . TRBV5-6 . TGTGCCAGCAGCTTTAGGGGGACCGGAGGAAACACCATATATTTT CASSFRGTGGNTIYF
TRBJ2-7 . TRBV5-1 few TGCGCCAGCAGCTTCCTCCAGGGCCCCTACGAGCAGTACTTC CASSFLQGPYEQYF
TRBJ2-1 . TRBV29-1 . TGCAGCGTTGTGCTTCTGGACTCAATATACAATGAGCAGTTCTTC CSVVLLDSIYNEQFF
TRBJ1-2 TRBD1 TRBV18 . TGTGCCAGCTCACCAGTATCGGACAGGGTCCGTGTAGGTGGCTACACCTTC CASSPVSDRVRVGGYTF
TRBJ1-3 . TRBV3-1/TRBV3-2 . TGTGCCAGCAGCCAAGCCTTATTGGACGGACTCTATTTT CASSQALLDGLYF
TRBJ1-2 TRBD1 TRBV20-1 few TGCAGGGGGACAGGGTCCCGTGGCTACACCTTC CRGTGSRGYTF
TRBJ1-3 TRBD1 TRBV6-6 . TGTGCCAGCAGCACACAGGGGAGTGGAAACACCATATATTTT CASSTQGSGNTIYF
TRBJ2-2 TRBD1 TRBV5-1 . TGCGCCAGCAGCTCCTTTACAGGGGTGCACGGGGAGCTGTTTTTT CASSSFTGVHGELFF
TRBJ1-1 . TRBV28 few TGTGCCAGCAGTTACCCAGACAGAGCTGAAGCTTTCTTT CASSYPDRAEAFF
TRBJ2-1 . TRBV12-3/TRBV12-4 . TGTGCCAGCAAAAAGAGCTCCTACAATGAGCAGTTCTTC CASKKSSYNEQFF
TRBJ2-1 . TRBV7-2 . TGTGCCAGCAGCTTAGTTCTAGTAGTCAATGAGCAGTTCTTC CASSLVLVVNEQFF
TRBJ2-7 TRBD1 TRBV28 once TGTGCCAGCAGTTTCCTGAGGACAGGCGGTGCTAGGGACGAGCAGTACTTC CASSFLRTGGARDEQYF
TRBJ1-6 . TRBV5-6 . TGTGCCAGCAGCTTGTACAGGGCCGGCGCAAATTCACCCCTCCACTTT CASSLYRAGANSPLHF
TRBJ1-6 . TRBV6-5 . TGTGCCAGCAGGCAAGGGGTAGCACATAATTCACCCCTCCACTTT CASRQGVAHNSPLHF
TRBJ1-2 . TRBV2 . TGTGCCAGCAGTGAAATTGGTAGGGACTCTGGCTACACCTTC CASSEIGRDSGYTF
TRBJ2-7 . TRBV19 . TGTGCCGCCGGAAGGGGACTGGATTACGAGCAGTACTTC CAAGRGLDYEQYF
TRBJ1-5 . TRBV7-2 . TGTGCCAGCAGCTTAGAGGTCAGGGAAGTCTTGAGGCCCCAGCATTTT CASSLEVREVLRPQHF
TRBJ2-7 . TRBV27 . TGTGCCAGCAAACTCAAACCAGGGTTCCCTTTCTACGAGCAGTACTTC CASKLKPGFPFYEQYF
TRBJ2-7 TRBD1 TRBV27 . TGTGCCAGCAGTCGCACCACAGGGGGCTACGAGCAGTACTTC CASSRTTGGYEQYF
TRBJ1-5 . TRBV28 . TGTGCCAGCAGTACTATGAGATCGGCGGGTACTGGACAGCCCCAGCATTTT CASSTMRSAGTGQPQHF
TRBJ1-2 . TRBV29-1 few TGCAGCGTTGGAACCGGAGCGACTGGCTACACCTTC CSVGTGATGYTF
TRBJ2-3 TRBD2 TRBV10-1 . TGCGCCAGCAGTGTGGTAGGGACTAGCGGGAACCAACACAAGTACACAGATACGCAGTATTTT CASSVVGTSGNQHKYTDTQYF
TRBJ1-2 TRBD1 TRBV19 . TGTGCCAGTAGGACAGGGCACGCCGGCTATGGCTACACCTTC CASRTGHAGYGYTF
TRBJ2-2 . TRBV6-2/TRBV6-3 . TGTGCCAGCAGTTACGGAAGGGTGGGACACAACACCGGGGAGCTGTTTTTT CASSYGRVGHNTGELFF
TRBJ2-5 TRBD1 TRBV12-3/TRBV12-4 . TGTGCCAGCAGTCGACAGGGGCGGGAGACCCAGTACTTC CASSRQGRETQYF
TRBJ1-1 . TRBV19 . TGTGCCAGTAGTATTCTCCCAGGGGACGACACTGAAGCTTTCTTT CASSILPGDDTEAFF
TRBJ2-4 TRBD2 TRBV5-1 . TGCGCCAGCAGCCGGGAGGGGGGAGGCAAAAACATTCAGTACTTC CASSREGGGKNIQYF